A selection of T cell receptor beta chains follows, all from one sample in a study of blood T cell repertoires in COVID-19. TCRdb's table, derived via immunoSEQ multiplex PCR, lists solely in-frame clones and lacks some. Of tens of thousands of clones in the sample, approximately 74% are singletons; the top ten hold about 2.5%. The specimen sequenced was peripheral blood. All receptors come from a human donor with acute or convalescent COVID-19. The donor label of this sample is uncertain. The CDR3 runs from the conserved cysteine through the conserved F or W. The D gene is left open where the match is weak. The listing skips clone size in some rows; elsewhere it reads once, few, many or a size class.

NA	TRBV2	TRBJ2-3	NA	16	CASSALRGSSTDTQYF	TGTGCCAGCAGTGCCTTACGGGGGAGCTCCACAGATACGCAGTATTTT
NA	TRBV24-1	TRBJ2-6	NA	13	CATSIAGANVLTF	TGTGCCACCTCCATTGCTGGGGCCAACGTCCTGACTTTC
NA	TRBV18	TRBJ1-1	NA	13	CASSPREVAEAFF	TGTGCCAGCTCACCCCGAGAAGTGGCTGAAGCTTTCTTT
TRBD1	TRBV19	TRBJ2-3	NA	17	CASSYQRTGGFTDTQYF	TGTGCCAGTAGTTATCAACGGACAGGGGGCTTTACAGATACGCAGTATTTT
NA	TRBV28	TRBJ2-7	NA	13	CASSLGADYEQYF	TGTGCCAGCAGTTTAGGGGCCGACTACGAGCAGTACTTC
TRBD1	TRBV3-1/TRBV3-2	TRBJ2-1	NA	16	CASSHPAGTVRNEQFF	TGTGCCAGCAGCCATCCCGCCGGGACAGTACGCAATGAGCAGTTCTTC
NA	TRBV19	TRBJ2-2	NA	15	CASNWGRMNTGELFF	TGTGCCAGTAATTGGGGGCGGATGAACACCGGGGAGCTGTTTTTT
NA	TRBV18	TRBJ2-7	NA	15	CASSPGGARDSEQYF	TGTGCCAGCTCACCAGGAGGTGCCCGGGACTCCGAGCAGTACTTC
NA	TRBV6-2/TRBV6-3	TRBJ2-1	few	13	CASSQASYNEQFF	TGTGCCAGCAGTCAAGCAAGTTACAATGAGCAGTTCTTC
NA	TRBV2	TRBJ2-7	NA	14	CASKETGKSYEQYF	TGTGCCAGCAAGGAGACAGGAAAATCCTACGAGCAGTACTTC
TRBD2	TRBV7-3	TRBJ2-7	NA	15	CASSLVAGGIYEQYF	TGTGCCAGCAGCTTAGTAGCGGGAGGGATCTACGAGCAGTACTTC
NA	TRBV5-5	TRBJ1-4	NA	15	CASSLEGSTNEKLFF	TGTGCCAGCAGCTTGGAGGGGTCAACTAATGAAAAACTGTTTTTT
TRBD2	TRBV15	TRBJ2-5	NA	16	CATSRSGLAVGGTQYF	TGTGCCACCAGCAGATCTGGACTAGCGGTCGGCGGGACCCAGTACTTC
NA	TRBV4-1	TRBJ1-6	NA	15	CASSQAGELNSPLHF	TGCGCCAGCAGCCAAGCTGGGGAGTTAAATTCACCCCTCCACTTT
NA	TRBV7-8	TRBJ2-1	few	15	CASSLVPGRYNEQFF	TGTGCCAGCAGCTTAGTTCCGGGAAGGTACAATGAGCAGTTCTTC
NA	TRBV12-3/TRBV12-4	TRBJ2-7	NA	13	CASSLGRADEQYF	TGTGCCAGCAGTTTGGGCAGGGCCGACGAGCAGTACTTC
NA	TRBV7-3	TRBJ2-7	few	15	CASSLTRATALEQYF	TGTGCCAGCAGCTTAACGCGGGCCACCGCTTTGGAGCAGTACTTC
NA	TRBV5-6	TRBJ1-1	NA	14	CASSLLWRDTEAFF	TGTGCCAGCAGCTTGTTGTGGAGGGACACTGAAGCTTTCTTT
NA	TRBV27	TRBJ1-5	NA	13	CASSLRGNQPQHF	TGTGCCAGCAGTTTACGCGGGAATCAGCCCCAGCATTTT
TRBD1	TRBV11-2	TRBJ2-5	NA	15	CASSRPTGGQETQYF	TGTGCCAGCAGCCGGCCCACAGGGGGTCAAGAGACCCAGTACTTC
NA	TRBV2	TRBJ2-7	NA	13	CASSVGGPYEQYF	TGTGCCAGCAGTGTCGGGGGGCCCTACGAGCAGTACTTC
TRBD2	TRBV29-1	TRBJ2-3	once	16	CSVDAPGLAGTDTQYF	TGCAGCGTTGATGCCCCGGGACTAGCGGGTACAGATACGCAGTATTTT
NA	TRBV12-3/TRBV12-4	TRBJ1-2	NA	13	CASSPDRTYGYTF	TGTGCCAGCAGTCCTGACAGGACATATGGCTACACCTTC
NA	TRBV28	TRBJ2-5	NA	14	CASSSRGSQETQYF	TGTGCCAGCAGTTCCCGGGGTTCCCAAGAGACCCAGTACTTC
TRBD2	TRBV7-8	TRBJ2-3	once	17	CASSSERGVAGLEAQYF	TGTGCCAGCAGCTCGGAGCGGGGGGTAGCGGGACTGGAGGCGCAGTATTTT
NA	TRBV28	TRBJ2-1	NA	13	CASSMTSVGEQFF	TGTGCCAGCAGCATGACTTCCGTTGGTGAGCAGTTCTTC
NA	TRBV28	TRBJ1-6	NA	14	CASGRGLGNSPLHF	TGTGCCAGCGGCCGAGGGTTAGGCAATTCACCCCTCCACTTT
TRBD1	TRBV5-1	TRBJ1-2	NA	15	CASSPGQGGRDGYTF	TGCGCCAGCAGCCCCGGACAGGGGGGTAGGGATGGCTACACCTTC
TRBD1	TRBV6-5	TRBJ2-7	once	15	CASSFGQGGSYEQYF	TGTGCCAGCAGTTTCGGACAGGGGGGTTCCTACGAGCAGTACTTC
NA	TRBV5-1	TRBJ1-3	NA	16	CASSPLAGAAGNTIYF	TGCGCCAGCAGCCCCTTGGCGGGGGCAGCTGGAAACACCATATATTTT
TRBD2	TRBV5-4	TRBJ2-3	NA	14	CASSGTSGMDTQYF	TGTGCCAGCAGCGGGACTAGTGGGATGGATACGCAGTATTTT
TRBD2	TRBV18	TRBJ2-7	NA	15	CASSPPGGRAGEQYF	TGTGCCAGCTCACCACCGGGCGGGAGGGCCGGGGAGCAGTACTTC
NA	TRBV21-1	TRBJ1-5	NA	15	CASSLAGGGNQPQHF	TGTGCCAGCAGCCTAGCGGGCGGGGGCAATCAGCCCCAGCATTTT
NA	TRBV7-9	TRBJ1-6	NA	14	CASSFTGFGSPLHF	TGTGCCAGCAGCTTTACAGGGTTTGGTTCACCCCTCCACTTT
TRBD1	TRBV5-6	TRBJ1-3	NA	17	CASSLVVRGLSGNTIYF	TGTGCCAGCAGCTTGGTTGTCAGGGGGCTTTCTGGAAACACCATATATTTT
TRBD1	TRBV7-2	TRBJ1-1	NA	14	CASSSGQGHTEAFF	TGTGCCAGCAGCTCTGGACAGGGCCACACTGAAGCTTTCTTT
TRBD2	TRBV2	TRBJ2-1	few	16	CASSSLAGGAYNEQFF	TGTGCCAGCAGTTCCCTGGCGGGAGGAGCCTACAATGAGCAGTTCTTC
NA	TRBV19	TRBJ1-5	few	16	CASSILGGPEGQPQHF	TGTGCCAGTAGTATATTGGGGGGACCGGAGGGTCAGCCCCAGCATTTT
TRBD1	TRBV7-9	TRBJ1-1	NA	14	CASSSGQLVTEAFF	TGTGCCAGCAGCTCGGGACAGTTGGTCACTGAAGCTTTCTTT
TRBD1	TRBV6-5	TRBJ1-4	few	15	CASSYSAGGGEKLFF	TGTGCCAGCAGTTACTCGGCAGGGGGAGGTGAAAAACTGTTTTTT
TRBD1	TRBV4-1	TRBJ2-5	NA	13	CASSRTGQETQYF	TGCGCCAGCAGCCGGACAGGGCAAGAGACCCAGTACTTC
TRBD1	TRBV15	TRBJ2-3	NA	15	CATSRTGRSTDTQYF	TGTGCCACCAGCAGGACAGGGCGAAGCACAGATACGCAGTATTTT
TRBD1	TRBV3-1/TRBV3-2	TRBJ1-2	NA	15	CASSLKRTGPGGYTF	TGTGCCAGCAGCCTTAAACGGACAGGGCCGGGAGGCTACACCTTC
NA	TRBV28	TRBJ2-5	NA	14	CASSLSSGSETQYF	TGTGCCAGCAGTTTATCGTCAGGGTCGGAGACCCAGTACTTC
TRBD2	TRBV29-1	TRBJ2-2	NA	12	CSAQIGRGELFF	TGCAGCGCCCAAATCGGGAGGGGGGAGCTGTTTTTT
TRBD2	TRBV27	TRBJ2-3	few	16	CASKGKREGRRDTQYF	TGTGCCAGCAAAGGGAAGCGGGAGGGCCGAAGAGATACGCAGTATTTT
NA	TRBV6-4	TRBJ1-1	NA	13	CASSATVNTEAFF	TGTGCCAGCAGTGCGACAGTGAACACTGAAGCTTTCTTT
TRBD1	TRBV2	TRBJ2-3	NA	14	CASGDRGRTDTQYF	TGTGCCAGCGGGGACAGGGGCCGCACAGATACGCAGTATTTT